These 20 T cell receptor beta chains share one sample of origin, sequenced in a study of identical twins. A single record per CDR3 protein comes from TCRdb applying MiXCR to the 5' RACE reads. The table records around 510,000 distinct CDR3 sequences, approximately 14% of them present only once. The same data also contributed to another study, on yellow fever vaccine responses in identical twins.

The sample consisted of CD4+ T cells sorted from blood. Receptors were obtained from a woman under 30 in good health.

The chain joins TRBV15 to TRBJ2-5; TRBD2 matches at 12 bases. Germline CDR1 LNHNV, CDR2 YYDKDF (reference sequence). The CDR3 is 17 amino acids. V gave up 0 bases and J gave up 4 bases; unmatched junction bases: 6. The CDR3 sequence is CATSRDDPSGRGETQYF. CDR3 bases: TGTGCCACCAGCAGAGACGACCCTAGCGGGAGGGGAGAGACCCAGTACTTC.

This clonotype has more than one count but fewer than ten. The J gene is TRBJ2-3, the V gene TRBV9; 12 nucleotides match TRBD2. V gave up 4 bases and J gave up 6 bases; unmatched junction bases: 12. The length of the CDR3 is 17 residues. The germline V gene encodes CDR1 SGDLS and CDR2 YYNGEE. The CDR3 nucleotides are TGTGCCAGCAGCCTTATTAAGACTAGCGGGGGCGGTGATACGCAGTATTTT. It yields the protein CASSLIKTSGGGDTQYF.

The J gene is TRBJ2-1, the V gene TRBV20-1; 9 nucleotides line up with TRBD2. CDR1 and CDR2 from the germline V gene are DFQATT and SNEGSKA (reference sequence). The junction had 8 bases not matched to a gene; V was cut back by 4 bases and J by 7 bases. This CDR3 has 14 amino acids. CDR3 DNA sequence: TGCAGTGCTATCGGACTAGCGATTGGGAATGAGCAGTTCTTC. Translating gives CSAIGLAIGNEQFF.

This clonotype has more than one count but fewer than ten. The chain uses TRBV12-3 or TRBV12-4 and TRBJ1-2, with D unresolved. The CDR3 loop spans 13 amino acids. V was clipped by 1 base and J by 3 bases, with 6 bases between them. CDR3 residues: CASSLGMDYGYTF. The CDR3 bases are TGTGCCAGCAGTTTAGGTATGGACTATGGCTACACCTTC.

CDR3: CASSPRSPGTGERGGELFF. The CDR3 region has the DNA TGTGCCAGCAGCCCCCGTAGCCCCGGGACAGGGGAGCGTGGCGGGGAGCTGTTTTTT. J is TRBJ2-2 and V is TRBV9; TRBD1 aligns across 10 bases. V shed 4 bases, J shed 7 bases, and the junction held 19 bases outside the gene matches. This CDR3 spans 19 amino acids. Germline CDR1 is SGDLS and CDR2 is YYNGEE.

The chain uses TRBV19 and TRBJ2-7; D unresolved. The V gene's germline CDR1 is LNHDA and CDR2 SQIVND (reference sequence). Trimming removed 4 bases at V and 0 bases at J, with 10 bases between. The CDR3 runs 14 residues. The CDR3 sequence is CASSTVSSSYEQYF. The CDR3 bases are TGTGCCAGTAGTACGGTCTCTAGCTCCTACGAGCAGTACTTC. Full variable domain (missing parts from reference TRBV19 and TRBJ2-7): DGGITQSPKYLFRKEGQNVTLSCEQNLNHDAMYWYRQDPGQGLRLIYYSQIVNDFQKGDIAEGYSVSREKKESFPLTVTSAQKNPTAFYLCASSTVSSSYEQYFGPGTRLTVT.

The V call is TRBV27, the J call TRBJ2-7; tentatively, D is TRBD1 (6 bases). CDR3 length equals 15 residues. V was cut by 6 bases and J by 1 base, with 16 bases left in between. Germline CDR1 reads MNHEY; CDR2 reads SMNVEV (reference sequence). This CDR3 is CASRGLGDMSYEQYF. In DNA, the CDR3 is TGTGCCAGCAGAGGTTTGGGGGACATGTCCTACGAGCAGTACTTC.

This clonotype was seen many times. The chain has TRBV9 and TRBJ1-6; tentative D call: TRBD1 (6 bases). This CDR3 region has 13 residues. The germline gives CDR1 SGDLS, CDR2 YYNGEE. Trimming pared 0 bases from V and 11 bases from J, leaving 9 bases between. The CDR3 is CASSVEGGAPLHF. The CDR3 nucleotides are TGTGCCAGCAGCGTAGAGGGGGGGGCACCCCTCCACTTT.

The V gene is TRBV7-8, the J gene TRBJ2-7, with 7 bases that match TRBD2. The V and J ends lost 1 base and 6 bases, in that order; junction bases with no gene match: 9. CDR3 size: 15 residues. Germline CDR1 is SGHVS and CDR2 is FQNEAQ. The CDR3 here is CASSLERGSSREQYF. DNA for the CDR3: TGTGCCAGCAGCTTAGAACGCGGGAGTAGCCGCGAGCAGTACTTC. The full variable domain, completed using reference TRBV7-8 and TRBJ2-7, is GAGVSQSPRYKVAKRGQDVALRCDPISGHVSLFWYQQALGQGPEFLTYFQNEAQLDKSGLPSDRFFAERPEGSVSTLKIQRTQQEDSAVYLCASSLERGSSREQYFGPGTRLTVT.

This clonotype was seen only a few times. This chain joins TRBV3-1 and TRBJ2-5; 8 bases are shared with TRBD2. Losses at the gene ends were 0 bases for V and 2 bases for J; bases not matched to a gene: 11. The length of the CDR3 is 18 residues. The germline CDR1 and CDR2 sequences are LGHDT and YNNKEL (reference sequence). CDR3 nucleotide sequence: TGTGCCAGCAGCCAAGAACTGGAGGTAGCGGGGATACAAGAGACCCAGTACTTC. Encoded protein: CASSQELEVAGIQETQYF.

This clonotype has only a few counts. The V gene is TRBV6-4, the J gene TRBJ1-1; D is uncertain. Looked up from germline, CDR1 is MRHNA and CDR2 is SNTAGT. Trimming removed 1 base at V and 7 bases at J, with 7 bases between. There are 12 residues in the CDR3. Written as DNA, the CDR3 is TGTGCCAGCAGTGACTTACGGGGTGAAGCTTTCTTT. Residues: CASSDLRGEAFF.

The chain has TRBV19 and TRBJ2-5; D is unresolved. This CDR3 has 14 amino acids. CDR1 is LNHDA and CDR2 is SQIVND in the germline V gene (reference sequence). V lost 3 bases and J lost 5, with 13 bases in between. CDR3 region: CASSMRVGWETQYF. In DNA, the CDR3 is TGTGCCAGTAGTATGCGTGTAGGTTGGGAGACCCAGTACTTC.

This clonotype has only a few counts. The chain couples TRBV27 to TRBJ2-2; 7 positions match TRBD2. After removal of 5 bases from V and 5 bases from J, the junction contained 8 bases not matched to a gene. The CDR3 consists of 15 residues. Germline-derived CDR1 and CDR2 are MNHEY and SMNVEV (reference sequence). CDR3 sequence (DNA): TGTGCCAGCAGTGCCGTAGCGGGTCCTACCGGGGAGCTGTTTTTT. Amino acid sequence: CASSAVAGPTGELFF.

This clonotype has more than one count but fewer than ten. V usage is TRBV7-2 and J usage is TRBJ2-2, with no clear D. Germline values: CDR1 SGHTA, CDR2 FQGNSA. V lost 5 bases and J lost 6, with 10 bases in between. The CDR3 loop spans 13 amino acids. This CDR3 is CASSLSYAGELFF. The CDR3, as DNA: TGTGCCAGCAGCCTAAGTTATGCCGGGGAGCTGTTTTTT.

This sequence joins TRBV11-2 and TRBJ1-3; D is ambiguous. Trimming pared 0 bases from V and 1 base from J, leaving 4 bases between. CDR1 is SGHAT, CDR2 FQNNGV, per germline. The CDR3 length is 14 residues. The DNA for the CDR3 is TGTGCCAGCAGCTTAGAAACATCTGGAAACACCATATATTTT. Translation gives CASSLETSGNTIYF.

This chain uses TRBV12-3 or TRBV12-4 with TRBJ2-7; D may correspond to TRBD1 or TRBD2 (6 bases each). With 0 bases removed from V and 5 bases from J, the gap between germline ends came to 14 bases. The CDR3 spans 15 residues. The CDR3 loop is CASSLATGRSHEQYF. The CDR3, as DNA: TGTGCCAGCAGTTTAGCAACAGGGAGGTCACACGAGCAGTACTTC.

This clonotype was seen once. This sequence joins TRBV27 and TRBJ2-2, with TRBD2 matching 8 bases. CDR1 is MNHEY and CDR2 is SMNVEV in the germline V gene (reference sequence). The CDR3 spans 18 residues. V trimming: 4 bases; J trimming: 0 bases; junction bases outside the gene matches: 10. CDR3 DNA sequence: TGTGCCAGCAGTTCGACTAGCGCAATTTACTCGAACACCGGGGAGCTGTTTTTT. It translates to CASSSTSAIYSNTGELFF.

In its sample, this clonotype was seen many times. CDR3 sequence reads: CASSSVPDGFYEQYF. CDR3 sequence (DNA): TGTGCCAGCAGCTCCGTCCCAGATGGCTTCTACGAGCAGTACTTC. The V call is TRBV7-6, the J call TRBJ2-7, with D hard to call. Per germline, CDR1 SGHVS and CDR2 FNYEAQ. V was clipped by 4 bases and J by 3 bases, with 16 bases between them. This CDR3 has 15 residues.

This clonotype was seen many times. This chain joins TRBV29-1 and TRBJ1-2; a possible D gene is TRBD1 (5 bases). This CDR3 is 12 amino acids long. V was trimmed by 4 bases and J by 5 bases, leaving 11 bases between them. Germline CDR1 is SQVTM and CDR2 is ANQGSEA. The CDR3 DNA reads TGCAGCGTTGTGGGGTGGACATATGGCTACACCTTC. It translates to CSVVGWTYGYTF.

This clonotype was counted only a few times. V gene TRBV20-1 combines with J gene TRBJ1-6, with unresolved D. Germline lookup yields CDR1 DFQATT and CDR2 SNEGSKA (reference sequence). The CDR3 is 15 residues long. V lost 2 bases and J 7 bases, leaving 15 bases between the germline ends. CDR3 bases: TGCAGTGCTAGACCATTACCCGGGGTCAATTCACCCCTCCACTTT. Its translation is CSARPLPGVNSPLHF.